This paragraph covers one T cell receptor beta chain sequence. The antigen this receptor binds is unknown. No qualities accompany the bases; no much larger clone lies one base away. As encoded in the germline V gene, CDR1 is MGHRA while CDR2 is YSYEKL. Deletion took 1 base off V and 4 bases off J, with a span of 7 bases between the germline ends. Including cysteine and phenylalanine, the CDR3 has 13 amino acids. The kept DNA is CDR3 alone, 39 bases in frame from the first base. This sample stems from a study of identical twins (TCRdb year 2016). With respect to the entire study: To test whether fetal clonotypes persist, the study used deep sequencing on TCR alpha and beta repertoires from monozygotic twins, unrelated adults of various ages, and cord blood. To rule out contamination, the twin experiments were replicated at different times with different library preparation protocols.

Every donor was a healthy Caucasian. Three pairs of female monozygotic twins, all aged about 18 to 29 years, were included in the twin cohort. Positive isolation kits from Invitrogen were used to isolate CD4+ and CD8+ T cell populations. Overall study outcomes, separate from this receptor: In monozygotic twins, recombination models systematically underestimated out-of-frame TCR alpha sharing, but the models matched the sharing seen between unrelated individuals. Because the same donors could not be followed over many years, conclusions were based on cross-sectional statistical analysis. Excess twin sharing in beta out-of-frame sequences was weaker because fewer shared sequences lowered the signal-to-noise ratio. Zero-insertion analyses could be partly confounded by invariant T cells such as MAIT and iNKT, although diverse VJ usage argued against such confounding for most clonotypes. Compared with coincidental sharing between unrelated individuals, out-of-frame TCR alpha sequences shared between twins had an excess of sequences with low generation probability. Fewer insertions were carried by abundant cord blood beta clonotypes, a similar but weaker trend appeared in young adult naive repertoires, and no such trend appeared in memory repertoires.

The protocol used for the library was 5' RACE. Sequencing used an Illumina HiSeq 2000. A universal primer binding site was introduced by template switching, and a unique molecular identifier was present in the final cDNA, enabling accurate counting of TCR cDNA molecules. Specific primers in the conserved constant-segment region were used to synthesize first-strand cDNA for TCR alpha and beta chains. Each cDNA library was double barcoded, with a SMART-Mk sample barcode plus Illumina barcodes, to control for contamination. TruSeq adapter sequences along with Illumina sample barcodes were introduced in two successive PCR steps. The Illumina HiSeq platform was used with custom primers to sequence TCR alpha and beta cDNA libraries. The authors processed their data as follows. MiGEC was used to process raw reads and extract unique molecular identifiers, and MiXCR was used to find CDR3 positions. Recombination models were inferred per individual with the repgenHMM and IGoR tools using an EM algorithm. The tcR package in R was used for shared clonotype analysis, with sharing normalized by the product of cloneset sizes. To study raw recombination free of thymic and clonal selection effects, out-of-frame nonproductive sequences were analyzed. TCRdb ran its own pipeline on the public reads, namely fastp trimming at Q25 and MiXCR clone calling, and kept in-frame beta chains. A single entry per CDR3 protein holds the most common genes and DNA from its merged rows. In this record, the V and J calls reflect TCRdb's handling and not the investigators' own analysis. This sample holds some 500,000 distinct CDR3 sequences; roughly an eighth were observed only once. Clones ranked in the top ten supply approximately 0.98% of the sample.

The data were also submitted as part of a second study, on yellow fever vaccine responses in identical twins. The second investigation adds: The T cell response to vaccination in identical twins was reported by the authors to appear partly convergent and partly personalized. Focusing on identical twins, the study followed the T cell clones that responded to the vaccine, and did so with precision.

This receptor was taken from a woman under 30 in good health. The specimen sequenced was CD4+ T cells sorted from blood. This receptor chain uses TRBV4-1 and TRBJ2-5, with the D gene not clear enough to name. The sequenced DNA is TGCGCCAGCAGCCAAGTCAGGACAGAGACCCAGTACTTC. It translates as CASSQVRTETQYF.